This TCR beta chain derives from a study of breast tumors, draining lymph nodes, adjacent tissues. Broader study findings: Luminal-like breast cancer showed significantly higher tumor–nontumor repertoire similarity than basal-like. Tumors had less TCR diversity than lymph nodes, more than nontumor tissue. Most tumor T cells seemingly derive from lymph node, then expand in tumor. The lymph node origin of tumor T cells was framed as consistent with a hypothesis, not demonstrated.

In TCRdb, the multiplex PCR reads were re-called with MiXCR into one record per CDR3 protein. There are roughly 120,000 distinct CDR3 sequences in the sample; about 20% occur only once, and roughly 4% lies in the top ten. This clonotype has only a few counts. Antigen specificity is unknown. Breast cancer patients provided tissue from their axillary draining lymph nodes. The clonotype originates from a female donor with breast cancer. Some clones in this sample may be carry-over from other donors' samples. The sample consisted of axillary lymph node tissue.

The CDR3 spells CASSRPGTSNQPQHF. CDR3 nucleotides: TGTGCCAGCAGCCGACCCGGGACAAGCAATCAGCCCCAGCATTTT. The chain is built from TRBV7-8 and TRBJ1-5, with a tentative D call TRBD1 (6 bases). The CDR3 consists of 15 residues. Germline lookup yields CDR1 SGHVS and CDR2 FQNEAQ. The V end was cut by 5 bases, the J end by 1 base, with 12 bases between. The full variable domain, completed using reference TRBV7-8 and TRBJ1-5, is GAGVSQSPRYKVAKRGQDVALRCDPISGHVSLFWYQQALGQGPEFLTYFQNEAQLDKSGLPSDRFFAERPEGSVSTLKIQRTQQEDSAVYLCASSRPGTSNQPQHFGDGTRLSIL.